This T cell receptor (beta chain) was sequenced during a study of T-cell memory formation after mild COVID-19 (dated by TCRdb to 2020 to 2022). About the full investigation: TCR sequence clusters from the two donors were found to be largely donor specific. The cohort comprised two young, previously healthy adult volunteers, one female and one male. In a couple of donors, T-cell clones that expanded and contracted after mild COVID-19 were tracked by sequencing TCRalpha and TCRbeta repertoires over time.

Ficoll-Paque density gradient centrifugation was the method used to isolate PBMCs. About this clonotype: Its target antigen remains unknown. The record has no base qualities; no much larger clone is one base away.

From its cysteine to its phenylalanine, the CDR3 spans 16 amino acids. Here the CDR3 DNA is all that survives: 48 bases in frame from base 1. The germline V gene gives CDR1 as MNHEY and CDR2 as SVGEGT. Germline trimming amounts to 6 bases on V and 4 bases on J, with 10 as the count of junction bases outside the gene matches. The run used an Illumina NovaSeq 6000. Using 5'RACE with constant-segment primers, TCRalpha and TCRbeta cDNA libraries were constructed, with sample barcodes and unique molecular identifiers added in the process. Trizol reagent was used to extract RNA from every sample. Libraries were amplified in two PCR steps, with a second sample barcode and Illumina TruSeq adapters added in the second step. Sequencing of libraries was performed on an Illumina NovaSeq with 2 x 150 bp paired-end reads. As for the original processing: With migec v1.2.7, reads were demultiplexed and then collapsed into UMI-guided consensus sequences. Using mixcr v2.1.11, UMI consensuses were aligned to TRA and TRB V and J templates and then assembled into clonotypes. Expanded or contracted clonotypes were those called significant by both edgeR and NoisET, with noise models trained on biological replicates. For edgeR calls, a false discovery rate-adjusted p below 0.01 and a log2 fold-change threshold of 1 were applied. PCA with hierarchical clustering of max-normalized trajectories of the 1000 most abundant clonotypes was used as exploratory dynamics analysis. Separately sequenced CD4+ and CD8+ repertoires were used to assign a CD4 or CD8 phenotype to each responding clone. TCRdb reanalyzed the raw reads on its own, using fastp at Q25 for trimming and MiXCR for clone calling, and kept in-frame beta chains. Each record represents a unique CDR3 protein, reported with the most common genes and DNA among its rows. TCRdb, not the authors, supplied the V and J calls. Here the sample has approximately 290,000 distinct CDR3 sequences; approximately 7.6% occur a single time. The biggest ten clones account for 22% of the sample.

Study-level results and caveats: Only a couple of mild cases were covered in the study, and larger cohorts including severe cases with pre-infection samples were considered necessary. The detection of some responding clones in pre-infection memory suggests that pre-existing cross-reactive memory T cells joined the SARS-CoV-2 response. Clones contracting from day 15 to 85 had balanced CD4/CD8 phenotypes, while a second wave expanding from day 15 to 37 was biased towards CD4+. SARS-CoV-2 specificity of the second-wave clones peaking on day 37 was not confirmed. Contracting CD4+ clones were located mainly in the CM and EM memory subsets, whereas CD8+ clones were found to be enriched in EMRA.

Sample: PBMCs or a T cell subset sorted from them (not recorded which). The source is a man younger than 35 who had mild COVID-19 (a few samples of this study predate the infection). The sample titles of this study are shuffled in the database, so cell type and time point are left out; the donor was told from shared clones. The V gene is TRBV6-2 or TRBV6-3 and the J gene is TRBJ2-5, with 11 middle bases fitting TRBD2. CDR3 reads: CASRSSSGGASETQYF. The bases are TGTGCCAGCAGGTCAAGTAGCGGGGGGGCATCAGAGACCCAGTACTTC.